This T cell receptor beta chain was identified in a study of identical twins. TCRdb reprocessed the 5' RACE reads via MiXCR and lists one record per CDR3 protein. The data contain nearly 250,000 distinct CDR3 sequences, around 6.6% of them singletons. V lost 0 bases, J lost 6 bases, and 1 base stayed unmatched. CDR3 length equals 14 residues. This clonotype was found many times. These data also formed part of another study, on yellow fever vaccine responses in identical twins.

The V and J genes are TRBV12-3 or TRBV12-4 and TRBJ2-2; 7 bases align to TRBD1. The material sequenced was memory (CD45RO+) T cells sorted from blood. This TCR derives from a woman aged 18-29 years in good health. The CDR3 protein is CASSLAQGAGELFF. The CDR3, as DNA: TGTGCCAGCAGTTTAGCTCAGGGGGCCGGGGAGCTGTTTTTT.